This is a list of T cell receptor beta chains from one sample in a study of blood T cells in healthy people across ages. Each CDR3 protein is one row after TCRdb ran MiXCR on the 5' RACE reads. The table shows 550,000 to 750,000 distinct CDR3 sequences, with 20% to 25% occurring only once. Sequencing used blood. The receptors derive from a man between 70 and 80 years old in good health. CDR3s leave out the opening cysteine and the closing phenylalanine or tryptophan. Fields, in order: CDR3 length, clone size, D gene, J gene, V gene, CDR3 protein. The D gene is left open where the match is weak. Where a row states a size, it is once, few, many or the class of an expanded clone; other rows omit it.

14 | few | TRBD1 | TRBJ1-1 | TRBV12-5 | ASGLVLDRVNTEAF
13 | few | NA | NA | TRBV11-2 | ASSLAGQGIGEQY
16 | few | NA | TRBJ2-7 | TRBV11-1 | ASSGPRTFRDHSDEQY
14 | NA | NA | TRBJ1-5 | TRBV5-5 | ASSLGAVISNQPQH
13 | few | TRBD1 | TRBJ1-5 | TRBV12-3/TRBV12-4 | ASSSGTGDYQPQH
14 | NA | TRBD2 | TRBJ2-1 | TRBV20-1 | SARDPAGASYNEQF
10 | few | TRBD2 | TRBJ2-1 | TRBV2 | APRDYYNEQF
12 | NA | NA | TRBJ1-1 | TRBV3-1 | ASSRGGWNTEAF
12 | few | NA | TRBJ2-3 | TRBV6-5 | ASSPGLREDTQY
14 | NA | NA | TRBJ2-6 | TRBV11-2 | ASSTRHSSGANVLT
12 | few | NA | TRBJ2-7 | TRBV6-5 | ASSSTGLDYEQY
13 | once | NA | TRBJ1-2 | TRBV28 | ASSLGQTNGYGYT
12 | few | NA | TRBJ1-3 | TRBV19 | ASSIYASGNTIY
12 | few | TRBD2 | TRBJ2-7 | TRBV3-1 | ASSPPGLAGEQY
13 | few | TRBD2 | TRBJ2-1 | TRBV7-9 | ASSHGLAGRNEQF
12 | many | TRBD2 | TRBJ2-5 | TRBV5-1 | ASSLLAGKETQY
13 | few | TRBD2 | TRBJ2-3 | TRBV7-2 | ASRSGGTDGDTQY
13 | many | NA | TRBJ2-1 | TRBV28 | ASSPPTGTYNEQF
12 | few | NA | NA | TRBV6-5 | ASSPLNQAYEQY
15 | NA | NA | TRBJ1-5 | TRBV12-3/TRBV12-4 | TSSLRQGGGSNQPQH
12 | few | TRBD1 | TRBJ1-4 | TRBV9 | ASSVDDRGEKLF
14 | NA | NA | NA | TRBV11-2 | ASSSSTLFQGNEQF
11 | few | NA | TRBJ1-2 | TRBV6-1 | ASSEAHGSGYT
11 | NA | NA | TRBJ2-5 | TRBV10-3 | AISEWTQETQY
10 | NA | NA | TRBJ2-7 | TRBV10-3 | AISESMGEQY
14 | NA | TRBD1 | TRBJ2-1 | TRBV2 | ASSRQGNSFYNEQF
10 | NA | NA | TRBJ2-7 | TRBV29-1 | SVARGDGEQY
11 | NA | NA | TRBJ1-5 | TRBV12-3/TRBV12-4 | ASTKTENQPQH
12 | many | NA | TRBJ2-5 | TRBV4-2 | ASSQEGRQETQY
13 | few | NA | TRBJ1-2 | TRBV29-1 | SVEDLGRASMGYT
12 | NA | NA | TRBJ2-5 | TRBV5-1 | ASSFDGTGETQY
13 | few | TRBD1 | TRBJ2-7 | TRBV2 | ASSEEQGSRYEQY
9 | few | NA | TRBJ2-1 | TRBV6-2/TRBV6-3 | ASSWVNEQF
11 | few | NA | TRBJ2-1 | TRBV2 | ASSADRNNEQF